This entry describes one T cell receptor (beta chain). As yet, its antigen is unknown. Among the donors, all were healthy bone marrow donors. The data were taken from a study of cytomegalovirus exposure and HLA in healthy donors. Study results and caveats: Analysis was carried out at a later point, and it linked a missense DCLRE1C variant to TCR beta V- and J-gene trimming.

Primers: 60 Vbeta forward and 13 Jbeta reverse. TCRdb's copy holds only in-frame clones and misses some; the assay was immunoSEQ multiplex PCR. The sample lists approximately 110,000 clones; about three quarters were seen once. Germline CDR1 reads MNHNS; CDR2 reads SASEGT. This CDR3 is built from 13 residues. V gave up 4 bases and J gave up 12 bases, with 19 bases separating them. The TCR originated in a female donor in good health and CMV-seropositive. This sequence joins TRBV6-1 and TRBJ2-7; D might be TRBD1 (6 bases). The sequencing sample was made of PBMCs. The CDR3 spells CASSAMGPQGSYF. CDR3 DNA: TGTGCCAGCAGTGCAATGGGACCACAGGGCTCGTACTTC.